This TCR beta chain was documented in a study of somatic mutations in cytotoxic T cells in rheumatoid arthritis. This clone occurred a few times. Its antigen is undetermined. Assay: immunoSEQ multiplex PCR; the TCRdb copy retains only in-frame clones and omits some. The sample has 4,500 to 5,000 clones; over 70% are singletons. Findings and limits, study-wide: With advancing age, CD8+ clonality climbed in rheumatoid arthritis patients but did not rise in healthy controls. Unidentified antigens were the targets of the expanded CD8+ clones.

The study pulled out CD4+ and CD8+ cells with positive magnetic bead selection and then checked their purity by flow cytometry. This CDR3 has 14 residues. Trimming pared 6 bases from V and 5 bases from J, leaving 14 bases between. The germline CDR1 and CDR2 sequences are SEHNR and FQNEAQ (reference sequence). This receptor was obtained from a man aged 65-85 years with rheumatoid arthritis. The sequencing input was CD8+ T cells sorted from blood. The gene calls are TRBV7-9 and TRBJ1-5; D is ambiguous. CDR3 amino acids: CASRLEGRDQPQHF. The DNA of the CDR3 is TGTGCCAGCAGATTGGAGGGAAGGGATCAGCCCCAGCATTTT. The variable domain in full, with the rest retrieved from reference TRBV7-9 and TRBJ1-5, is DTGVSQNPRHKITKRGQNVTFRCDPISEHNRLYWYRQTLGQGPEFLTYFQNEAQLEKSRLLSDRFSAERPKGSFSTLEIQRTEQGDSAMYLCASRLEGRDQPQHFGDGTRLSIL.